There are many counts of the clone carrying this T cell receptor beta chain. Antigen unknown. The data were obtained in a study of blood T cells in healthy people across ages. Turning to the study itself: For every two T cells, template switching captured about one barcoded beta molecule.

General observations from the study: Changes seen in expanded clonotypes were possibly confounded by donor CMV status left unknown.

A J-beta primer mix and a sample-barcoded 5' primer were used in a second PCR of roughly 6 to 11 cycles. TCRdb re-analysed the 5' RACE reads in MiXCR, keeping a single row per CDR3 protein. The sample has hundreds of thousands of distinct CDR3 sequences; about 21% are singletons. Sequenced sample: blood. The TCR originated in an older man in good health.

The CDR3 DNA reads as TGTGCCAGCAGCCAGGACAGGTACCAAGAGACCCAGTACTTC. It specifies CASSQDRYQETQYF. The genes are TRBV7-6 and TRBJ2-5, with TRBD1 identical over 7 bases. V was clipped by 5 bases and J by 0 bases; unmatched bases: 3. CDR1 and CDR2 (germline): SGHVS, FNYEAQ. This CDR3 region has 14 residues.